This TCR beta chain was captured by sequencing in a study of HIV-infected patients and healthy controls. In its sample, this clonotype was seen many times. All unsorted peripheral T cells were captured because whole blood was used without fractionation. This CDR3 is 20 amino acids long. Reverse transcription used 500 to 550 ng RNA and constant-region primers for alpha and beta. Alpha and beta chain libraries were made separately by chain-specific third strand synthesis with multiplexing indices. TCRdb processed the 5' RACE reads anew with MiXCR; each CDR3 protein has one entry. The sample yields under 20,000 distinct CDR3 sequences, 9% to 9.5% seen once.

The sequencing sample was made of blood. The chain joins TRBV12-2 to TRBJ2-6; TRBD1 is the table's D call and was not checked against the DNA. TRBV12-2 is a documented pseudogene. The TCR sequence derives from an adult in good health. In nucleotides, the CDR3 is TGTGCAAGTCGCCAGATCCTGTCCGGGACACAAGGCTCTGGGGCCAACGTCCTGACTTTC. It specifies CASRQILSGTQGSGANVLTF.